This T cell receptor beta chain was sequenced for a study of cytomegalovirus exposure and HLA in healthy donors. The J segment lost 3 bases and the V segment lost 6 bases, leaving 8 bases of the junction unmatched. The CDR3 contains 14 residues. Germline V CDR1 and CDR2: MDHEN, SYDVKM. A multiplex PCR was run with 60 Vbeta primers and 13 Jbeta primers. How the authors handled the data: There were around 80 million unique TCR beta chains by a later count, and 10 million to 12 million of them were shared. Profiled with immunoSEQ multiplex PCR; TCRdb holds only in-frame clones, not every one. The D gene and trimming were derived from the DNA, and the V and J assignments and clone size from that table. The sample consists of 95,000 to 130,000 clones, about 76% of them appearing once. This clone was seen a handful of times.

The chain combines TRBV28 with TRBJ2-7; 7 nucleotides align to TRBD2. The clonotype comes from a woman in her twenties or thirties in good health and CMV-seronegative. Sequencing was done on a sample of PBMCs. CDR3 coding DNA: TGTGCCAGCAGCCCTCACGCGGGGGACTACGAGCAGTACTTC. It is translated as CASSPHAGDYEQYF. The full variable domain, its missing parts supplied by reference TRBV28 and TRBJ2-7, is DVKVTQSSRYLVKRTGEKVFLECVQDMDHENMFWYRQDPGLGLRLIYFSYDVKMKEKGDIPEGYSVSREKKERFSLILESASTNQTSMYLCASSPHAGDYEQYFGPGTRLTVT.